This T cell receptor beta chain was profiled in a study of spatial heterogeneity in lung cancer. TCRdb re-called the 5' RACE reads with MiXCR, one entry per CDR3 protein. The table records 50,000 or so distinct CDR3 sequences, 12% of them present only once. Study-level findings and limits: Detection of ubiquitous tumor TCRs in blood was higher at resection than follow-up.

Time point indicated: blood at routine non-recurrence follow-up after resection. This clonotype has just a few counts. Its specificity is unknown. The CDR3 runs to 14 residues. J lost 10 bases, V lost 4 bases, and 8 bases had no gene match. Germline loops: CDR1 LGHDT, CDR2 YNNKEL (reference sequence). The origin of this receptor is a male donor with early-stage non-small cell lung cancer. This chain uses TRBV3-1 with TRBJ2-1, with 9 bases aligning to TRBD2. Here the sequenced sample was PBMCs, taken at follow-up. The CDR3 loop is CASSPRLAAIEQFF. CDR3 in DNA: TGTGCCAGCAGCCCTCGACTAGCGGCGATAGAGCAGTTCTTC.